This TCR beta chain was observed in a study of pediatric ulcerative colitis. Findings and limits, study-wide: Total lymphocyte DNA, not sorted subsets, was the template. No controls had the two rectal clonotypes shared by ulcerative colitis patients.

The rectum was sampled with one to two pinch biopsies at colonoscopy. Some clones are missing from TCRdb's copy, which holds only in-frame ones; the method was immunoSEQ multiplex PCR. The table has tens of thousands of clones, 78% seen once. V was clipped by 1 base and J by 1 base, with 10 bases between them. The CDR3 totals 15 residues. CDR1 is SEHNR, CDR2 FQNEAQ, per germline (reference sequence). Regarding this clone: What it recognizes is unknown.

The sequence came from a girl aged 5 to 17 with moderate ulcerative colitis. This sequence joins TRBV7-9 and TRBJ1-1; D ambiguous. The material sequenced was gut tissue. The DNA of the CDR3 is TGTGCCAGCAGCTTAGTCAGTGTCCGGAACACTGAAGCTTTCTTT. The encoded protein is CASSLVSVRNTEAFF.